The 2 T cell receptor beta chains in this list originate from one sample, sequenced in a study of a mutant IDH1 vaccine in newly diagnosed glioma (dated by TCRdb to the early 2020s). The time point label here, explained by the study, means: week 11, during vaccination. Every vaccine dose consisted of 300 ug of a 20-mer mutant IDH1 peptide in Montanide, administered subcutaneously together with topical imiquimod. The library relied on the immunoSEQ multiplex PCR assay. In TCRdb, the immuneACCESS table is reduced to in-frame sequences with V and J assigned. These tables do not hold every clone; where another copy was compared, an unresolved V gene accounts for under half, and the others remain unexplained. The sample contains 40,000 to 55,000 clones, 90% to 95% of them found a single time. 2.4% of the sample lies in the top ten. Antigen specificity for these receptors is unknown. The sample consisted of PBMCs, taken from a glioma patient whose treatment included an IDH1 peptide vaccine. These receptors all stem from a man between 45 and 60 years old with glioma.

Only one count was recorded for this clone. The chain links TRBV19 to TRBJ2-5, with a tentative D call TRBD1 (5 bases). The germline V and J ends were trimmed by 8 bases and 1 base, with 14 bases remaining between them. Germline V gene lookup returns CDR1 LNHDA and CDR2 SQIVND (reference sequence). This CDR3 spans 14 amino acids. Written as DNA, the CDR3 is TGTGCCAGTTCCCTGCAGGGCCCCCAAGAGACCCAGTACTTC. This codes for CASSLQGPQETQYF.

The V gene is TRBV7-2, the J gene TRBJ2-5; D remains ambiguous. Trimming cost V 1 base and J 5 bases, with 14 bases left between them. The CDR3 covers 15 residues. The germline gives CDR1 SGHTA, CDR2 FQGNSA. The CDR3 is CASSLGLRVGETQYF. The CDR3, as DNA: TGTGCCAGCAGCTTAGGTCTTAGGGTGGGGGAGACCCAGTACTTC.